This T cell receptor beta chain was retrieved from a study of blood T cell repertoires in COVID-19. With 3 bases clipped from V and 10 bases from J, the junction kept 11 bases outside the gene matches. Germline V gene lookup returns CDR1 SGHRS and CDR2 YFSETQ. The CDR3 has 16 amino acids. Generated by immunoSEQ multiplex PCR, the TCRdb table keeps only in-frame clones and is missing some. The sample lists some 160,000 clones, roughly 80% occurring once. This clone was picked up one time. The origin of this receptor is a woman aged 80 or older with COVID-19, enrolled during active disease. The V and J genes are TRBV5-1 and TRBJ1-6; 9 nucleotides match TRBD1. The sequencing sample was made of peripheral blood. CDR3 protein: CASSYSTGQGNSPLHF. CDR3 DNA sequence: TGCGCCAGCAGCTACTCGACGGGACAGGGAAACTCACCCCTCCACTTT.